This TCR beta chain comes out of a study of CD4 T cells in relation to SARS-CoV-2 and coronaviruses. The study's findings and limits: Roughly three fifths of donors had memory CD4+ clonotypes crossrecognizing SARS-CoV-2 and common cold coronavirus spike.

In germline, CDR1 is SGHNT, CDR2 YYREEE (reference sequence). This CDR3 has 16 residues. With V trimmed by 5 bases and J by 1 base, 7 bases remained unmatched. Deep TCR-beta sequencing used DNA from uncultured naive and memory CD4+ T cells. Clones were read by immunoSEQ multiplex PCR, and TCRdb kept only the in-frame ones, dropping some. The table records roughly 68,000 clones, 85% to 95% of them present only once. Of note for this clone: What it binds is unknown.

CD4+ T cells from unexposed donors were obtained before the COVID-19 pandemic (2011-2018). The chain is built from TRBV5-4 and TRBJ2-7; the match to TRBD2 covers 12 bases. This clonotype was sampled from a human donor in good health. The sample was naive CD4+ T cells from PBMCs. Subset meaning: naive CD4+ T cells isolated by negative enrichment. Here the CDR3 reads CASSSGGLAGSYEQYF. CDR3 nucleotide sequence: TGTGCCAGCAGTTCGGGAGGACTAGCGGGGTCCTACGAGCAGTACTTC.